This T cell receptor (beta chain) was sequenced in a study of blood T cell repertoires in COVID-19. Study at large: The analysed material was cDNA or gDNA that came from T cells, B-cell-depleted T cells, or PBMCs.

Sequencing was performed with immunoSEQ multiplex PCR; in TCRdb, only in-frame clones are kept and a portion is missing. The sample includes some 78,000 clones, roughly 89% of them seen just once. The sequence was obtained from an elderly woman with active or convalescent COVID-19. The sequenced material came from peripheral blood.

Here the CDR3 DNA reads TGTGCCAGCAGTGAGGTCCCTGACAGTCGCACTGAAGCTTTCTTT. Its protein product is CASSEVPDSRTEAFF. This chain connects TRBV6-1 to TRBJ1-1, with a tentative D call TRBD1 (5 bases). The CDR3 is 15 amino acids. V was shortened by 3 bases and J by 4 bases, with 15 bases between the two germline ends. Looked up from germline, CDR1 is MNHNS and CDR2 is SASEGT.